Listed below are T cell receptor beta chains from one sample, sequenced in a study of T cells in tuberculosis. TCRdb's table, derived via immunoSEQ multiplex PCR, lists solely in-frame clones and lacks some. The sample yields about 25,000 clones, around nine tenths seen once. Sequences were obtained from PBMCs. Receptors originate from a donor aged 10-29 years with latent tuberculosis or without tuberculosis infection. Some clones in this sample may be carry-over from other donors' samples. CDR3s include the opening cysteine and the closing phenylalanine or tryptophan. The D gene is left open where the match is weak. A row's size may be missing; if present it is once, few, many or a size class.

abundance	d_gene	v_gene	j_gene	CDR3aa	CDR3nt
few	.	TRBV5-1	TRBJ1-1	CASSSVQGETEAFF	TGCGCCAGCAGCTCCGTTCAGGGTGAGACTGAAGCTTTCTTT
.	TRBD1	TRBV4-2	TRBJ1-1	CASRDQTGWGTEAFF	TGTGCCAGCCGCGACCAGACAGGGTGGGGGACTGAAGCTTTCTTT
few	TRBD1	TRBV28	TRBJ1-5	CASSQTWTGNNQPQHF	TGTGCCAGCAGTCAAACCTGGACAGGGAACAATCAGCCCCAGCATTTT
.	TRBD2	TRBV7-3	TRBJ2-2	CASSLLAVRNTGELFF	TGTGCCAGCAGCTTACTAGCGGTTAGGAACACCGGGGAGCTGTTTTTT
.	.	TRBV5-5	TRBJ1-2	CASSLGIRGYTF	TGTGCCAGCAGCTTGGGAATTCGGGGCTACACCTTC
.	TRBD2	TRBV11-3	TRBJ2-2	CASSWRLAGGHTGELFF	TGTGCCAGCAGCTGGAGACTAGCGGGGGGGCACACCGGGGAGCTGTTTTTT
.	.	TRBV29-1	TRBJ1-3	CSVASLSGNTIYF	TGCAGCGTTGCTTCTCTCTCTGGAAACACCATATATTTT
.	.	TRBV29-1	TRBJ1-2	CSDDRYGYTF	TGCAGCGACGACAGATATGGCTACACCTTC
.	.	TRBV4-1	TRBJ1-2	CASSQTTPGGNYGYTF	TGCGCCAGCAGCCAAACTACTCCCGGGGGTAACTATGGCTACACCTTC
once	.	TRBV6-1	TRBJ2-4	CASSEVGWQALNIQYF	TGTGCCAGCAGTGAAGTTGGGTGGCAGGCACTAAACATTCAGTACTTC
.	TRBD2	TRBV30	TRBJ2-7	CAWSVNSGRADSYEQYF	TGTGCCTGGAGTGTGAATAGCGGGAGGGCCGATTCCTACGAGCAGTACTTC
once	.	TRBV27	TRBJ1-1	CASSLQENTEAFF	TGTGCCAGCAGTTTACAGGAAAACACTGAAGCTTTCTTT
few	TRBD1	TRBV10-1	TRBJ2-7	CAIGPDREVREQYF	TGCGCCATCGGACCGGACAGGGAGGTCCGCGAGCAGTACTTC
.	TRBD1	TRBV7-9	TRBJ1-1	CASGQGNTEAFF	TGTGCCAGCGGACAGGGTAACACTGAAGCTTTCTTT
.	.	TRBV19	TRBJ1-5	CASSSSAGFTYSNQPQHF	TGTGCCAGTAGTTCCTCGGCAGGCTTCACTTATAGCAATCAGCCCCAGCATTTT
.	TRBD2	TRBV28	TRBJ2-7	CASRTSGNEGYF	TGTGCCAGCAGGACTAGCGGGAACGAGGGGTACTTC
.	TRBD1	TRBV19	TRBJ1-4	CASSIVAAGGSEKLFF	TGTGCCAGTAGTATAGTCGCGGCAGGGGGCAGTGAAAAACTGTTTTTT
.	.	TRBV15	TRBJ2-6	CATSRPPNVLTF	TGTGCCACCAGCAGACCTCCCAACGTCCTGACTTTC
.	TRBD2	TRBV7-3	TRBJ2-3	CASSARTSGRMGQDTQYF	TGTGCCAGCAGCGCGAGGACTAGCGGGAGGATGGGACAAGATACGCAGTATTTT
few	.	TRBV11-3	TRBJ2-3	CASQLTASTDTQYF	TGTGCCAGCCAGTTGACAGCTAGCACAGATACGCAGTATTTT
.	.	TRBV6-5	TRBJ1-2	CASSPQPGYGYTF	TGTGCCAGCAGCCCACAGCCTGGCTATGGCTACACCTTC
.	.	TRBV7-9	TRBJ2-3	CASSLPDSRTDTQYF	TGTGCCAGCAGCTTACCCGACAGTCGCACAGATACGCAGTATTTT
once	.	TRBV29-1	TRBJ1-6	CSVEDLYLGGAGTSDNSPLHF	TGCAGCGTTGAAGATCTTTATCTTGGCGGAGCCGGGACTTCGGATAATTCACCCCTCCACTTT
.	.	TRBV5-1	TRBJ2-2	CASSLDRPFNTGELFF	TGCGCCAGCAGCCTCGACAGACCTTTTAACACCGGGGAGCTGTTTTTT
.	.	TRBV12-5	TRBJ1-1	CASGLKAGGTEAFF	TGTGCTAGTGGTTTGAAAGCGGGAGGAACTGAAGCTTTCTTT
few	.	TRBV27	TRBJ1-5	CASSFLGGQPQHF	TGTGCCAGCAGTTTTTTGGGAGGGCAGCCCCAGCATTTT
.	TRBD1	TRBV2	TRBJ1-2	CASSAGGNYGYTF	TGTGCCAGCAGTGCAGGGGGCAACTATGGCTACACCTTC
.	.	TRBV29-1	TRBJ1-2	CSVEVRQDFNYGYTF	TGCAGCGTTGAAGTTAGACAGGATTTTAACTATGGCTACACCTTC
.	TRBD2	TRBV7-3	TRBJ2-1	CASSSPGLAELFF	TGTGCCAGCAGCTCTCCGGGACTAGCGGAATTGTTCTTC
.	.	TRBV30	TRBJ2-1	CAFRGGNEQFF	TGTGCCTTTCGAGGGGGTAATGAGCAGTTCTTC
.	.	TRBV5-4	TRBJ1-1	CASSLPPGRAEAFF	TGTGCCAGCAGCTTGCCCCCAGGGAGGGCTGAAGCTTTCTTT
.	TRBD2	TRBV4-1	TRBJ2-7	CASRVAGVASYEQYF	TGCGCCAGCAGAGTAGCGGGAGTAGCATCCTACGAGCAGTACTTC
.	.	TRBV14	TRBJ2-2	CASSLQVALGTGELFF	TGTGCCAGCAGCCTTCAGGTTGCCCTGGGCACCGGGGAGCTGTTTTTT
.	TRBD1	TRBV7-9	TRBJ1-5	CASSAGTDLFYSNQPQHF	TGTGCCAGCAGCGCCGGGACAGACCTTTTTTATAGCAATCAGCCCCAGCATTTT
.	TRBD1	TRBV30	TRBJ1-2	CAWSAGQGAWGYTF	TGTGCCTGGAGTGCGGGACAGGGGGCGTGGGGCTACACCTTC
hyperexpanded	.	TRBV30	TRBJ1-1	CAWSAWTPNTEAFF	TGTGCCTGGAGTGCTTGGACACCGAACACTGAAGCTTTCTTT
.	TRBD1	TRBV5-1	TRBJ1-6	CASSLGTGPNSPLHF	TGCGCCAGCAGCCTCGGGACAGGGCCTAATTCACCCCTCCACTTT
.	TRBD2	TRBV30	TRBJ2-1	CASLAGGASYNEQFF	TGTGCCTCTTTAGCGGGAGGGGCCTCCTACAATGAGCAGTTCTTC
.	.	TRBV28	TRBJ1-4	CASSSGGEEKLFF	TGTGCCAGCAGTTCGGGGGGAGAGGAAAAACTGTTTTTT
.	.	TRBV6-5	TRBJ1-5	CASSRREGNQPQHF	TGTGCCAGCAGCCGTCGGGAGGGCAATCAGCCCCAGCATTTT
.	.	TRBV11-1	TRBJ1-1	CASSLYEEGTEAFF	TGTGCCAGCAGCTTATATGAGGAGGGCACTGAAGCTTTCTTT
once	.	TRBV2	TRBJ2-2	CASNFQASVVGELFF	TGTGCCAGCAATTTTCAGGCTAGCGTCGTAGGGGAGCTGTTTTTT